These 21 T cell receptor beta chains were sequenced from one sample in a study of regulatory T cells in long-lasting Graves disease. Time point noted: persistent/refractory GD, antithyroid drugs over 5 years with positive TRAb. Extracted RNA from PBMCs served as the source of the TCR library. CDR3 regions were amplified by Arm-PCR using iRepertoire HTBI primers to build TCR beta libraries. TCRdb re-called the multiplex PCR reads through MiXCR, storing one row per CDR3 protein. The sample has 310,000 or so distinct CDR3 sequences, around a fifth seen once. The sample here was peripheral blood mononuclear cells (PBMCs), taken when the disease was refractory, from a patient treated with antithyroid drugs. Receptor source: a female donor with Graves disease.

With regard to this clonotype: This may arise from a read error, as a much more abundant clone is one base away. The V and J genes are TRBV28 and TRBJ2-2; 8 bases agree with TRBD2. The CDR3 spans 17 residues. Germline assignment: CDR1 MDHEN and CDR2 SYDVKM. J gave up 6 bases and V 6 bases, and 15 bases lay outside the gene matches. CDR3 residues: CASSLNSGPAGAGELFF. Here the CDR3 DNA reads TGTGCCAGCAGCCTTAATTCGGGACCAGCGGGAGCCGGGGAGCTGTTTTTT.

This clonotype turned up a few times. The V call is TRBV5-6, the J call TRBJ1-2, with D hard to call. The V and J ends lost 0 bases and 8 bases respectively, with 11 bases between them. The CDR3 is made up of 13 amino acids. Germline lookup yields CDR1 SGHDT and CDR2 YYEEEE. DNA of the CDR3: TGTGCCAGCAGCTTGGGGACGGGGTTAGGCTACACCTTC. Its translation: CASSLGTGLGYTF.

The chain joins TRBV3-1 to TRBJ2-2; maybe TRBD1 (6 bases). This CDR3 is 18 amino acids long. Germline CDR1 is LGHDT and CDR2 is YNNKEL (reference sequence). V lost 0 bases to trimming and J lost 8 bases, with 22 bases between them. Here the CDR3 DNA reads TGTGCCAGCAGCCAAGACGCGGCGCGCGGACAGTTGGGAGGGGAGCTGTTTTTT. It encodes CASSQDAARGQLGGELFF.

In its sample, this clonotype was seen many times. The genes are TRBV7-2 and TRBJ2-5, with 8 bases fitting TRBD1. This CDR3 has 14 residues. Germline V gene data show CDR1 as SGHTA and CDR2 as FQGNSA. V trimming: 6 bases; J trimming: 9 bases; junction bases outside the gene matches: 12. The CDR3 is CASSSDRGPGAQYF. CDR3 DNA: TGTGCCAGCAGTTCTGACAGGGGTCCCGGGGCCCAGTACTTC.

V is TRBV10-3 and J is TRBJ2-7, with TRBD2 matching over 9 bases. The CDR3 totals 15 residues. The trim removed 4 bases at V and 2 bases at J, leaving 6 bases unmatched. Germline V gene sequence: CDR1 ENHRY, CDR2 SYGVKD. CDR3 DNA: TGTGCCATCAGTGGGTCTAGCGGGAAGACCTACGAGCAGTACTTC. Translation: CAISGSSGKTYEQYF.

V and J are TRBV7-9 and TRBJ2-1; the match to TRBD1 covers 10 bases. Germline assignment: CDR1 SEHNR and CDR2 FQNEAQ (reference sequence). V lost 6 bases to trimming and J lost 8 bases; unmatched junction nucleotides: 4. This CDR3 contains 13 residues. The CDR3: CASRDRGSDEQFF. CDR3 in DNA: TGTGCCAGCAGGGACAGGGGGTCGGATGAGCAGTTCTTC.

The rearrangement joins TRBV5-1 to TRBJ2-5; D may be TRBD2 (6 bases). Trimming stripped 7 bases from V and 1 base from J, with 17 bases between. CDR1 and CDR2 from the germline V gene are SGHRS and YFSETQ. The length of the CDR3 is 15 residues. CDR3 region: CASGGSWPTQETQYF. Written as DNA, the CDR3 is TGCGCCAGCGGAGGGAGTTGGCCAACCCAAGAGACCCAGTACTTC.

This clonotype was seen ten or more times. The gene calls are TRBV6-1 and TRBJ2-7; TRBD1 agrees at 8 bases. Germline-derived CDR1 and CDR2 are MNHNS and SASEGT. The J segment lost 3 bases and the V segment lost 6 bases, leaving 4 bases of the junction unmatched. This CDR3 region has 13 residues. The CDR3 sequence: CASSLDRDYEQYF. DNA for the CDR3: TGTGCCAGCAGCTTGGACAGGGACTACGAGCAGTACTTC.

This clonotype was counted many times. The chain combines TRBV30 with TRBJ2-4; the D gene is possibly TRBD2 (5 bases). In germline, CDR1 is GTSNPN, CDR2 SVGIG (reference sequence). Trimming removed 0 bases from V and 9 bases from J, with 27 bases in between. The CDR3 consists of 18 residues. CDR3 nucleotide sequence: TGTGCCTGGAGTGTCCTCAGACTTCGGCAGTGGGGTGAGGGCATTCAGTACTTC. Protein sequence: CAWSVLRLRQWGEGIQYF.

CDR3 in amino acids: CASSVVPVGQSTDTQYF. CDR3 coding DNA: TGCGCCAGCAGCGTAGTACCGGTGGGACAGAGCACAGATACGCAGTATTTT. The chain couples TRBV5-1 to TRBJ2-3, with 7 bases that match TRBD1. V was clipped by 4 bases and J by 0 bases; unmatched bases: 11. CDR1 SGHRS and CDR2 YFSETQ come from the germline V gene. The CDR3 contains 17 residues.

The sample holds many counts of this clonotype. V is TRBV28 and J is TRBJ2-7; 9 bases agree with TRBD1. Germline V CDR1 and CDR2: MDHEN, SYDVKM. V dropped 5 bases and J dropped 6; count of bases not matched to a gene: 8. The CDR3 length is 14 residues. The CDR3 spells CASSITGTGSEQYF. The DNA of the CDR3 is TGTGCCAGCAGTATTACCGGGACAGGGAGCGAGCAGTACTTC.

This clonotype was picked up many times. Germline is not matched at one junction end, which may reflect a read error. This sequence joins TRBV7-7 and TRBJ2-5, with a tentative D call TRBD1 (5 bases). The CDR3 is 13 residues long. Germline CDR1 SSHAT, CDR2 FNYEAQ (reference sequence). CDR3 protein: CASSLGAEETQYF. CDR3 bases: TGTGCTAGCAGCTTAGGGGCGGAAGAGACCCAGTACTTC. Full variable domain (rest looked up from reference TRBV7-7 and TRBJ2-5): GAGVSQSPRYKVTKRGQDVTLRCDPISSHATLYWYQQALGQGPEFLTYFNYEAQPDKSGLPSDRFSAERPEGSISTLTIQRTEQRDSAMYRCASSLGAEETQYFGPGTRLLVL.

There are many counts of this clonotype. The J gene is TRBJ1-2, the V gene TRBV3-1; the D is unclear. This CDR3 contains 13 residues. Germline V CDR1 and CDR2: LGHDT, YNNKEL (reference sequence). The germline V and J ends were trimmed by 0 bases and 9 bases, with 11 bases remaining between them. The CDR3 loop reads CASSQDRDKSYTF. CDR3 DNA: TGTGCCAGCAGCCAAGACCGGGATAAGAGCTACACCTTC.

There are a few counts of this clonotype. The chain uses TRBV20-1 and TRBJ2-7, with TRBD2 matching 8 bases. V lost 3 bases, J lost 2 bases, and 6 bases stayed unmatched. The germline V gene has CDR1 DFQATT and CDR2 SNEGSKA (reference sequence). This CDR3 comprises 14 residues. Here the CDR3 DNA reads TGCAGTGCTAGGTCCCCGGGGGGGGCCTACGAGCAGTACTTC. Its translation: CSARSPGGAYEQYF.

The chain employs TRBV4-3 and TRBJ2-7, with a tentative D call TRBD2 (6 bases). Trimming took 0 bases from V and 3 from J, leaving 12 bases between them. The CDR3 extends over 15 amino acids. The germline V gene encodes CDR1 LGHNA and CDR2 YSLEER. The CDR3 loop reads CASSQDRDSGYEQYF. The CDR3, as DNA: TGCGCCAGCAGCCAAGACCGGGACTCAGGCTACGAGCAGTACTTC.

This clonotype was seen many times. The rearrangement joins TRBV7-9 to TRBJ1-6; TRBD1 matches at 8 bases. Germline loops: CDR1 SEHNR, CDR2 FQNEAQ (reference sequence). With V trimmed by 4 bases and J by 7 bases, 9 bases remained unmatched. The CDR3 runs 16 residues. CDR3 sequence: CASSSDSGTGNSPLHF. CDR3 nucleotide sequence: TGTGCCAGCAGCTCCGATAGTGGGACAGGAAATTCACCCCTCCACTTT.

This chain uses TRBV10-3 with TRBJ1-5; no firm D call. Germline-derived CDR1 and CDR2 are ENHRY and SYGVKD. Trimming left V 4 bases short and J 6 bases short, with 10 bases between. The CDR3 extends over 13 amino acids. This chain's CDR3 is CAISGALGQPQHF. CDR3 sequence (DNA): TGTGCCATCAGTGGGGCCTTAGGTCAGCCCCAGCATTTT.

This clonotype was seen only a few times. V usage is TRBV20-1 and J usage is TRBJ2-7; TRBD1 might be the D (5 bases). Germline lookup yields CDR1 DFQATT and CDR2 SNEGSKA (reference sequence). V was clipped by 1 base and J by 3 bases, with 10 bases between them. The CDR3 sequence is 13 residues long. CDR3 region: CSARGSGLYEQYF. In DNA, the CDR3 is TGCAGTGCTAGAGGTTCAGGGCTCTACGAGCAGTACTTC.

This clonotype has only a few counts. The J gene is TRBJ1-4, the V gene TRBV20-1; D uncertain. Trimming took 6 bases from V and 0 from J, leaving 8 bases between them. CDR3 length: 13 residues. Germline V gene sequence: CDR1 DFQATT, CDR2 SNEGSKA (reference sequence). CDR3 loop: CSASPTTNEKLFF. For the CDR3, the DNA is TGCAGTGCAAGTCCCACAACTAATGAAAAACTGTTTTTT.

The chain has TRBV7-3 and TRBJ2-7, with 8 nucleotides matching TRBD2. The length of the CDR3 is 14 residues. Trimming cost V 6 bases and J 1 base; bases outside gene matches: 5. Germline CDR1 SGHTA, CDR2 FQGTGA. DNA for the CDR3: TGTGCCAGCAGACGACTAGCGTCTTCCTACGAGCAGTACTTC. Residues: CASRRLASSYEQYF. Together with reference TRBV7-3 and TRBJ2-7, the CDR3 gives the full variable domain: GAGVSQTPSNKVTEKGKYVELRCDPISGHTALYWYRQSLGQGPEFLIYFQGTGAADDSGLPNDRFFAVRPEGSVSTLKIQRTERGDSAVYLCASRRLASSYEQYFGPGTRLTVT.

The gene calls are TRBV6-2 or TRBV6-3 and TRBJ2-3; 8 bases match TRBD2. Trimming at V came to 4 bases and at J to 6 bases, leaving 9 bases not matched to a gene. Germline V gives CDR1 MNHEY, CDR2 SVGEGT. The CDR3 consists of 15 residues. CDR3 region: CASSSPAGAGDTQYF. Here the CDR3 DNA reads TGTGCCAGCAGTTCCCCAGCGGGAGCGGGGGATACGCAGTATTTT.